What follows are 2 T cell receptor beta chains derived from one specimen sequenced in a study of CXCR3-negative and CXCR3-positive naive CD8 T cells. Regarding the study as a whole: TRB CDR3s were more hydrophobic in CXCR3-positive than in CXCR3-negative naive cells.

Their antigens remain unidentified. The TRB libraries of cDNA were built by UMI-labeled 5' RACE. Reprocessing the 5' RACE reads, TCRdb reports a single entry for every CDR3 protein and omits DNA. Recorded for this sample: 120,000 or so distinct CDR3 sequences. Material for sequencing was naive CXCR3+ CD8+ T cells from blood. Described subset: CD45RO-CCR7+CD27+CD95- naive CD8+ T cells expressing CXCR3 (TNR3+). These receptors all come from a human donor in good health. Some clones in this sample may be carry-over from other donors' samples.

This sequence joins TRBV6-2 or TRBV6-3 and TRBJ2-1. Looked up from germline, CDR1 is MNHEY and CDR2 is SVGEGT. CDR3 length: 14 residues. The CDR3 here is CASSYLSPYNEQFF.

V and J are TRBV7-8 and TRBJ2-2; TCRdb outputs TRBD2, but without DNA this stays unchecked. Germline CDR1 and CDR2: SGHVS and FQNEAQ. This CDR3 has 16 amino acids. The CDR3 region is CASSFWTSGSTGELFF.